Below are 27 T cell receptor beta chains sequenced from a single sample in a study of blood T cell repertoires in COVID-19. This table comes from immunoSEQ multiplex PCR, and its TCRdb copy is limited to in-frame clones, with some not included. The sample holds 25,000 or so clones, about 94% seen once. The sample consisted of peripheral blood. These receptors were taken from a human donor with active COVID-19. The donor label of this sample is uncertain.

The chain uses TRBV28 and TRBJ2-1; 7 bases line up with TRBD2. Germline assignment: CDR1 MDHEN and CDR2 SYDVKM. The CDR3 loop spans 18 amino acids. With V trimmed by 4 bases and J by 7 bases, 19 bases remained unmatched. The CDR3: CASSSFRAGRSSLNEQFF. The CDR3, as DNA: TGTGCCAGCAGTTCATTCCGAGCGGGGAGATCCTCACTTAATGAGCAGTTCTTC. The full variable domain, rest sourced from reference TRBV28 and TRBJ2-1, is DVKVTQSSRYLVKRTGEKVFLECVQDMDHENMFWYRQDPGLGLRLIYFSYDVKMKEKGDIPEGYSVSREKKERFSLILESASTNQTSMYLCASSSFRAGRSSLNEQFFGPGTRLTVL.

V and J are TRBV3-1 (or the pseudogene TRBV3-2) and TRBJ2-7; 9 bases fit TRBD2. V trimming: 3 bases; J trimming: 1 base; junction bases outside the gene matches: 4. Germline V gives CDR1 LGHDT, CDR2 YNNKEL (reference sequence). CDR3 length: 15 residues. CDR3 in DNA: TGTGCCAGCAGCCAGCGGGGGGGCGGATCCTACGAGCAGTACTTC. Its translation is CASSQRGGGSYEQYF.

The V and J genes are TRBV28 and TRBJ1-1; 9 nucleotides line up with TRBD1. The CDR3 totals 15 residues. The trim removed 6 bases at V and 2 bases at J, leaving 7 bases unmatched. Germline V gene data show CDR1 as MDHEN and CDR2 as SYDVKM. The DNA for the CDR3 is TGTGCCAGCAGGAGACAGGGGGTGCGAAACACTGAAGCTTTCTTT. Its translation is CASRRQGVRNTEAFF.

The gene calls are TRBV9 and TRBJ2-7, with 7 bases lining up with TRBD1. This CDR3 region has 16 residues. The germline V gene has CDR1 SGDLS and CDR2 YYNGEE. The ends lost 0 bases at V and 5 bases at J; junction bases unmatched: 11. This CDR3 reads CASSVGARQGFDEQYF. The CDR3 DNA reads as TGTGCCAGCAGCGTAGGGGCCCGACAGGGTTTCGACGAGCAGTACTTC. The full variable domain, in which reference TRBV9 and TRBJ2-7 provide the parts outside the CDR3, is DSGVTQTPKHLITATGQRVTLRCSPRSGDLSVYWYQQSLDQGLQFLIQYYNGEERAKGNILERFSAQQFPDLHSELNLSSLELGDSALYFCASSVGARQGFDEQYFGPGTRLTVT.

The gene calls are TRBV30 and TRBJ2-4; 9 bases agree with TRBD1. CDR1 and CDR2 (germline): GTSNPN, SVGIG (reference sequence). V shed 2 bases, J shed 6 bases, and the junction held 8 bases outside the gene matches. This CDR3 region has 15 residues. CDR3 DNA: TGTGCCTGGAGTACCGGGACAGGGTGGCGAAACATTCAGTACTTC. This codes for CAWSTGTGWRNIQYF.

This chain links TRBV4-3 with TRBJ1-1, with a tentative D call TRBD1 (5 bases). The V and J ends lost 4 bases and 1 base respectively, with 7 bases between them. The CDR3 is made up of 13 amino acids. Germline assignment: CDR1 LGHNA and CDR2 YSLEER. The CDR3 protein is CASSPTENTEAFF. In nucleotides, the CDR3 is TGCGCCAGCAGCCCGACAGAGAACACTGAAGCTTTCTTT.

The chain employs TRBV5-1 and TRBJ2-7, with 8 positions matching TRBD2. The CDR3 contains 15 residues. Per germline, CDR1 SGHRS and CDR2 YFSETQ. V gave up 0 bases and J gave up 7 bases; unmatched junction bases: 9. The CDR3 here is CASSLAAGLVEEQYF. DNA for the CDR3: TGCGCCAGCAGCTTGGCCGCGGGACTAGTCGAAGAGCAGTACTTC. Using reference TRBV5-1 and TRBJ2-7 for the parts outside the CDR3, the full variable domain is KAGVTQTPRYLIKTRGQQVTLSCSPISGHRSVSWYQQTPGQGLQFLFEYFSETQRNKGNFPGRFSGRQFSNSRSEMNVSTLELGDSALYLCASSLAAGLVEEQYFGPGTRLTVT.

V gene TRBV5-1 combines with J gene TRBJ2-1; 9 bases align to TRBD1. The CDR3 loop spans 16 amino acids. Germline trimming cut 4 bases from V and 3 bases from J; bases unmatched to any gene: 8. Germline CDR1 and CDR2: SGHRS and YFSETQ. The CDR3: CASSLGGTGNYNEQFF. The CDR3 DNA sequence: TGCGCCAGCAGCCTAGGCGGGACAGGGAACTACAATGAGCAGTTCTTC. Full variable domain (rest looked up from reference TRBV5-1 and TRBJ2-1): KAGVTQTPRYLIKTRGQQVTLSCSPISGHRSVSWYQQTPGQGLQFLFEYFSETQRNKGNFPGRFSGRQFSNSRSEMNVSTLELGDSALYLCASSLGGTGNYNEQFFGPGTRLTVL.

The V call is TRBV15, the J call TRBJ1-5, with 9 bases fitting TRBD1. The V gene's germline CDR1 is LNHNV and CDR2 YYDKDF (reference sequence). The CDR3 spans 15 residues. V lost 1 base and J lost 5; bases outside the gene matches: 3. CDR3 sequence: CATSRGTGEDQPQHF. The CDR3 DNA is TGTGCCACCAGCAGAGGGACAGGGGAGGATCAGCCCCAGCATTTT.

The genes are TRBV10-2 and TRBJ1-5, with D possibly matching TRBD1 (6 bases). The CDR3 extends over 15 amino acids. The germline gives CDR1 WSHSY, CDR2 SAAADI. Between the trimmed V and J ends, which lost 1 base and 4 bases, there was a span of 11 bases. The DNA for the CDR3 is TGCGCCAGCAGTGAGTACAGGGAGGGGAATCAGCCCCAGCATTTT. This translates into CASSEYREGNQPQHF.

The chain combines TRBV3-1 (or the pseudogene TRBV3-2) with TRBJ2-3; tentative D call: TRBD2 (5 bases). CDR3 length equals 16 residues. Germline V gene sequence: CDR1 LGHDT, CDR2 YNNKEL (reference sequence). The V end was cut by 1 base, the J end by 1 base, with 12 bases between. The CDR3 is CASSQVGLARTDTQYF. CDR3 coding DNA: TGTGCCAGCAGCCAAGTCGGGCTAGCCCGCACAGATACGCAGTATTTT.

The rearrangement links TRBV19 to TRBJ2-1; 7 bases are shared with TRBD2. In germline, CDR1 is LNHDA, CDR2 SQIVND (reference sequence). This CDR3 is built from 15 residues. Trimming took 5 bases from V and 7 from J; bases not matched to a gene: 11. The CDR3: CASSAPSGRSNEQFF. CDR3 nucleotides: TGTGCCAGTAGTGCTCCTAGCGGAAGAAGTAATGAGCAGTTCTTC.

The J gene is TRBJ1-5, the V gene TRBV21-1. TRBV21-1 is annotated as a pseudogene. The CDR3 sequence is 18 residues long. The CDR3 here is CASSKKGLQGGSDQPQHF. The CDR3 nucleotides are TGTGCCAGCAGCAAAAAGGGGCTACAGGGAGGGTCTGATCAGCCCCAGCATTTT.

The rearrangement links TRBV6-5 to TRBJ2-5; 8 nucleotides agree with TRBD2. Per germline, CDR1 MNHEY and CDR2 SVGAGI. J gave up 5 bases and V 0 bases, and 5 bases lay outside the gene matches. This CDR3 has 15 residues. In DNA, the CDR3 is TGTGCCAGCAGTTACTCGGAGCGGGGGTGGGAGACCCAGTACTTC. Encoded protein: CASSYSERGWETQYF.

The chain has TRBV18 and TRBJ2-2, with TRBD2 matching 8 bases. CDR1 is KGHSH and CDR2 is LQKENI in the germline V gene. J gave up 7 bases and V 3 bases, and 16 bases lay outside the gene matches. The CDR3 runs 18 residues. The CDR3 protein is CASSPRQDTSGGGGELFF. CDR3 bases: TGTGCCAGCTCACCCCGACAGGATACTAGCGGAGGAGGCGGGGAGCTGTTTTTT.

This clone has a single count. The chain uses TRBV5-1 and TRBJ2-7; TRBD2 agrees at 13 bases. Germline trimming cut 3 bases from V and 2 bases from J; bases unmatched to any gene: 5. The CDR3 runs 16 residues. The V gene's germline CDR1 is SGHRS and CDR2 YFSETQ. The CDR3 sequence: CASSSSGTSGTYEQYF. The CDR3 nucleotides are TGCGCCAGCAGCTCGAGCGGGACTAGCGGGACCTACGAGCAGTACTTC.

The chain has TRBV27 and TRBJ1-5; 8 bases match TRBD1. Germline V lookup: CDR1 MNHEY, CDR2 SMNVEV (reference sequence). The junction had 20 bases not matched to a gene; V was cut back by 6 bases and J by 4 bases. The CDR3 spans 19 residues. The CDR3 sequence: CASRNTGGWESGGNQPQHF. The DNA of the CDR3 is TGTGCCAGCAGAAACACAGGGGGGTGGGAATCTGGGGGGAATCAGCCCCAGCATTTT.

This sequence joins TRBV4-1 and TRBJ1-2; 9 bases line up with TRBD1. After removal of 2 bases from V and 5 bases from J, the junction contained 6 bases not matched to a gene. The germline V gene has CDR1 MGHRA and CDR2 YSYEKL. This CDR3 is built from 15 residues. CDR3 residues: CASSQPGQGEYGYTF. CDR3 sequence (DNA): TGCGCCAGCAGCCAACCGGGACAGGGAGAATATGGCTACACCTTC.

This chain joins TRBV30 and TRBJ2-1; D perhaps matches TRBD2 (5 bases). Germline V gene data show CDR1 as GTSNPN and CDR2 as SVGIG (reference sequence). The CDR3 extends over 16 amino acids. V was cut by 5 bases and J by 1 base, with 18 bases left in between. The CDR3 nucleotides read TGTGCCTGGGGAGGACCCGAGTGGAGATCCTACAATGAGCAGTTCTTC. Protein product: CAWGGPEWRSYNEQFF.

The chain has TRBV4-1 and TRBJ2-5; perhaps TRBD2 as D (5 bases). With 5 bases removed from V and 5 bases from J, the gap between germline ends came to 24 bases. CDR1 MGHRA and CDR2 YSYEKL come from the germline V gene. CDR3 length equals 17 residues. CDR3 in amino acids: CASSGLGPARVRETQYF. For the CDR3, the DNA is TGCGCCAGCAGCGGCTTAGGACCAGCGAGGGTTCGTGAGACCCAGTACTTC.

V gene TRBV7-2 combines with J gene TRBJ2-1; 13 nucleotides line up with TRBD2. Trimming removed 1 base from V and 10 bases from J; junction bases left unmatched: 4. In germline, CDR1 is SGHTA, CDR2 FQGNSA. The CDR3 extends over 15 amino acids. CDR3 coding DNA: TGTGCCAGCAGCTTAGGACTAGCGGGGGGTCAGGAGCAGTTCTTC. Protein sequence: CASSLGLAGGQEQFF.

The chain carries TRBV7-6 and TRBJ2-5, with 11 bases aligning to TRBD2. After removal of 1 base from V and 3 bases from J, the junction contained 4 bases not matched to a gene. The CDR3 runs 16 residues. The germline V gene encodes CDR1 SGHVS and CDR2 FNYEAQ. The CDR3 region is CASSLVSGGAEETQYF. CDR3 in DNA: TGTGCCAGCAGCTTAGTTAGCGGGGGGGCGGAAGAGACCCAGTACTTC.

The chain employs TRBV11-2 and TRBJ2-2, with 10 bases matching TRBD1. Germline V gives CDR1 SGHAT, CDR2 FQNNGV. The V gene end was trimmed by 4 bases and the J gene end by 4 bases; junction bases not matched to a gene: 0. This CDR3 has 14 residues. Here the CDR3 reads CASSWTGGTGELFF. DNA of the CDR3: TGTGCCAGCAGCTGGACAGGGGGCACCGGGGAGCTGTTTTTT. The variable domain in full, with the rest retrieved from reference TRBV11-2 and TRBJ2-2, is EAGVAQSPRYKIIEKRQSVAFWCNPISGHATLYWYQQILGQGPKLLIQFQNNGVVDDSQLPKDRFSAERLKGVDSTLKIQPAKLEDSAVYLCASSWTGGTGELFFGEGSRLTVL.

The gene calls are TRBV19 and TRBJ1-2; D gene uncertain. Trimming stripped 6 bases from V and 4 bases from J, with 9 bases between. The germline CDR1 and CDR2 sequences are LNHDA and SQIVND (reference sequence). The CDR3 runs to 12 residues. CDR3 protein: CASRWGGYGYTF. The CDR3 region has the DNA TGTGCCAGTAGGTGGGGAGGCTATGGCTACACCTTC.

This chain joins TRBV6-5 and TRBJ2-5; D perhaps matches TRBD1 (6 bases). The CDR3 is made up of 14 amino acids. The V end was cut by 5 bases, the J end by 4 bases, with 14 bases between. Per the germline V gene, CDR1 is MNHEY and CDR2 is SVGAGI. Here the CDR3 DNA reads TGTGCCAGCAGTCCCCTAGGGGGTCGAGAGACCCAGTACTTC. Its translation: CASSPLGGRETQYF.

This chain's CDR3 is CASKFTGSSTEAFF. In nucleotides, the CDR3 is TGTGCCAGCAAGTTCACGGGTAGTTCCACTGAAGCTTTCTTT. This chain joins TRBV6-5 and TRBJ1-1; D not certain. Germline CDR1 and CDR2: MNHEY and SVGAGI. This CDR3 is built from 14 residues. The V end lost 7 bases, the J end lost 4 bases, and 16 bases lay between the germline ends.

This CDR3 reads CASRDRGLITEAFF. CDR3 DNA: TGTGCCAGCCGGGACAGGGGGCTCATCACTGAAGCTTTCTTT. The J gene is TRBJ1-1, the V gene TRBV2; TRBD1 matches at 12 bases. V lost 8 bases to trimming and J lost 4 bases; unmatched junction nucleotides: 5. The CDR3 loop spans 14 amino acids. Germline loops: CDR1 SNHLY, CDR2 FYNNEI.